The present TCR beta chain was sequenced within a study of T-cell reconstitution after alpha-beta-depleted transplantation in children. This clonotype was recorded a few times. Its matching antigen is unknown. Trimming took off 3 bases at V and 5 bases at J, with 14 bases between the two ends. The germline V gene encodes CDR1 LNHDA and CDR2 SQIVND (reference sequence). The CDR3 contains 15 residues. General study results and limits: The high TCRbeta diversity at day 60 in some patients came from surviving recipient T cells and thymic progenitors. Expanded graft clones numbering several hundred reportedly gave rise to alpha-beta T cells about two months after transplant. T-cell counts and diversity at one year post-transplant came mainly from newly produced T cells.

Unique molecular identifiers were built into the TCRbeta library. TCRdb processed the PCR reads anew with MiXCR; each CDR3 protein has one entry. The data contain around 440,000 distinct CDR3 sequences, about 10% of them seen just once; the ten biggest clones take up around 2%. This specimen consisted of PBMCs, obtained before TCRalphabeta/CD19-depleted stem cell transplant. This TCR came from a child aged 2 to 9 with inherited bone marrow failure, due to receive a stem cell transplant. This chain joins TRBV19 and TRBJ1-5, with D perhaps matching TRBD1 (5 bases). The CDR3 is CASSIGGGVYQPQHF. The CDR3 nucleotides read TGTGCCAGTAGTATTGGGGGGGGGGTGTATCAGCCCCAGCATTTT.